These 25 T cell receptor beta chains were all obtained from the same sample, sequenced in a study of technical replicates of blood from several donors. Method: immunoSEQ multiplex PCR; TCRdb's copy keeps in-frame clones and lacks some. Seen here are 82,000 or so clones, 95% to 96% observed once, and the top ten hold approximately 0.39%. The sequenced material came from T cells isolated from PBMCs. Receptors originate from a human donor in good health.

V usage is TRBV11-3 and J usage is TRBJ2-7; D gene unclear. Looked up from germline, CDR1 is SGHNT and CDR2 is YENEEA. Trimming left V 0 bases short and J 7 bases short, with 7 bases between. The CDR3 loop spans 12 amino acids. The CDR3 sequence is CASSLELGEQYF. In DNA, the CDR3 is TGTGCCAGCAGCTTAGAACTCGGGGAGCAGTACTTC.

The CDR3 sequence is CASSPRQGRWETQYF. Written as DNA, the CDR3 is TGTGCCAGCAGCCCGAGACAGGGCCGCTGGGAGACCCAGTACTTC. The chain uses TRBV28 and TRBJ2-5; 7 bases align to TRBD1. The CDR3 length is 15 residues. V was clipped by 6 bases and J by 5 bases; unmatched bases: 12. The germline gives CDR1 MDHEN, CDR2 SYDVKM.

The V and J genes are TRBV30 and TRBJ1-1; the match to TRBD1 covers 7 bases. J lost 4 bases, V lost 2 bases, and 4 bases had no gene match. The V gene's germline CDR1 is GTSNPN and CDR2 SVGIG (reference sequence). The CDR3 has 13 amino acids. The CDR3 here is CAWSQGVGTEAFF. CDR3 DNA: TGTGCCTGGAGTCAGGGGGTAGGCACTGAAGCTTTCTTT.

The rearrangement links TRBV6-5 to TRBJ2-7, with D tentatively TRBD2 (7 bases). V shed 6 bases and J shed 4 bases, with 16 bases lying between them. The CDR3 runs to 14 residues. Looked up from germline, CDR1 is MNHEY and CDR2 is SVGAGI. This chain's CDR3 is CASSPRGGRYEQYF. In DNA, the CDR3 is TGTGCCAGCAGCCCCCGCGGGGGCCGGTACGAGCAGTACTTC.

The genes are TRBV27 and TRBJ2-7; perhaps TRBD2 as D (6 bases). Trimming left V 8 bases short and J 6 bases short, with 14 bases between. Germline V gene lookup returns CDR1 MNHEY and CDR2 SMNVEV (reference sequence). This CDR3 comprises 12 residues. CDR3 DNA: TGTGCCAGCGGGAGGTACCCTTCCGAGCAGTACTTC. It encodes CASGRYPSEQYF.

The chain combines TRBV30 with TRBJ2-3; D might be TRBD1 (6 bases). The V and J ends lost 2 bases and 0 bases respectively, with 12 bases between them. The CDR3 contains 15 residues. The germline CDR1 and CDR2 sequences are GTSNPN and SVGIG (reference sequence). Here the CDR3 reads CAWSRGKISTDTQYF. CDR3 in DNA: TGTGCCTGGAGTAGGGGGAAAATTAGCACAGATACGCAGTATTTT.

The V gene is TRBV28, the J gene TRBJ1-5; a possible D gene is TRBD1 (6 bases). CDR1 is MDHEN, CDR2 SYDVKM, per germline. The CDR3 spans 14 residues. Trimming removed 4 bases from V and 4 bases from J, with 11 bases in between. The CDR3 spells CASSSTGLNQPQHF. For the CDR3, the DNA is TGTGCCAGCAGTTCCACAGGGTTAAATCAGCCCCAGCATTTT.

This sequence joins TRBV27 and TRBJ1-2, with TRBD1 matching over 7 bases. The length of the CDR3 is 14 residues. From germline, CDR1 is MNHEY and CDR2 SMNVEV (reference sequence). The V and J ends lost 3 bases and 4 bases, in that order; junction bases with no gene match: 5. The CDR3 region is CASSFGQEIYGYTF. The CDR3 DNA sequence: TGTGCCAGCAGTTTCGGACAGGAGATCTATGGCTACACCTTC.

The rearrangement joins TRBV5-5 to TRBJ2-6; D gene uncertain. The CDR3 has 17 residues. Germline V gene sequence: CDR1 SGHKS, CDR2 YYEKEE (reference sequence). V dropped 1 base and J dropped 0 bases, with 11 bases sitting between them. For the CDR3, the DNA is TGTGCCAGCAGCTTGTTAGCCCTACTCTCTGGGGCCAACGTCCTGACTTTC. Translation gives CASSLLALLSGANVLTF.

The gene calls are TRBV11-2 and TRBJ1-2; D is uncertain. The germline V gene encodes CDR1 SGHAT and CDR2 FQNNGV. CDR3 length equals 14 residues. Trimming cost V 0 bases and J 3 bases, with 8 bases left between them. The CDR3 coding sequence is TGTGCCAGCAGCTTAGACAGCGAGGACTATGGCTACACCTTC. Translated, it gives CASSLDSEDYGYTF.

This clone was recorded only once. This rearrangement joins TRBV6-1 to TRBJ2-2; D may be TRBD1 (6 bases). The V end lost 8 bases, the J end lost 7 bases, and 20 bases lay between the germline ends. The CDR3 has 15 residues. Per germline, CDR1 MNHNS and CDR2 SASEGT. The CDR3 bases are TGTGCCAGCCGAGTCTTCCCCAAGGGGGTCGGGGAGCTGTTTTTT. It specifies CASRVFPKGVGELFF.

This chain joins TRBV20-1 and TRBJ1-2; no firm D call. The V and J ends lost 1 base and 3 bases respectively, with 3 bases between them. CDR3 length: 11 amino acids. Germline CDR1 and CDR2: DFQATT and SNEGSKA (reference sequence). The CDR3 spells CSARGDYGYTF. Here the CDR3 DNA reads TGCAGTGCTAGAGGAGACTATGGCTACACCTTC.

This rearrangement joins TRBV10-2 to TRBJ2-7; tentatively, D is TRBD1 (7 bases). Deletions cut 4 bases from V and 2 bases from J, with 21 bases between. Germline CDR1 reads WSHSY; CDR2 reads SAAADI. This CDR3 is 17 amino acids long. DNA of the CDR3: TGCGCCAGCAGTGCAGTTCGGTTCGGCAGGGGGGCCTACGAGCAGTACTTC. It translates to CASSAVRFGRGAYEQYF.

This chain uses TRBV7-3 with TRBJ2-7; possible D gene TRBD2, 5 bases. In germline, CDR1 is SGHTA, CDR2 FQGTGA. The CDR3 totals 13 residues. Trimming removed 2 bases from V and 2 bases from J, with 7 bases in between. The CDR3 DNA reads as TGTGCCAGCAGCTTAGGGAGCGCCTACGAGCAGTACTTC. This codes for CASSLGSAYEQYF.

V and J are TRBV7-3 and TRBJ2-6; no clear D. Germline values: CDR1 SGHTA, CDR2 FQGTGA. CDR3 size: 15 residues. V was clipped by 1 base and J by 4 bases, with 8 bases between them. DNA for the CDR3: TGTGCCAGCAGCTTAAATCATCCAGGGGCCAACGTCCTGACTTTC. Protein product: CASSLNHPGANVLTF. The full variable domain, in which reference TRBV7-3 and TRBJ2-6 provide the parts outside the CDR3, is GAGVSQTPSNKVTEKGKYVELRCDPISGHTALYWYRQSLGQGPEFLIYFQGTGAADDSGLPNDRFFAVRPEGSVSTLKIQRTERGDSAVYLCASSLNHPGANVLTFGAGSRLTVL.

This clone was seen just once. J is TRBJ1-4 and V is TRBV7-9, with D unresolved. Germline CDR1 reads SEHNR; CDR2 reads FQNEAQ (reference sequence). V lost 0 bases, J lost 8 bases, and 16 bases lay in between. This CDR3 has 16 residues. As DNA, the CDR3 is TGTGCCAGCAGCTTAGCGCTCGGGGAGAAGAAGGAAAAACTGTTTTTT. Translation: CASSLALGEKKEKLFF.

The V gene is TRBV14, the J gene TRBJ2-7, with 7 nucleotides matching TRBD2. Germline-derived CDR1 and CDR2 are SGHDN and FVKESK. V dropped 2 bases and J dropped 6; count of bases not matched to a gene: 10. This CDR3 has 15 amino acids. In nucleotides, the CDR3 is TGTGCCAGCAGCCAATTTACATCGGTAGCGGGCGAGCAGTACTTC. As protein: CASSQFTSVAGEQYF. Looking up the rest from reference TRBV14 and TRBJ2-7 gives the full variable domain: EAGVTQFPSHSVIEKGQTVTLRCDPISGHDNLYWYRRVMGKEIKFLLHFVKESKQDESGMPNNRFLAERTGGTYSTLKVQPAELEDSGVYFCASSQFTSVAGEQYFGPGTRLTVT.

The chain couples TRBV13 to TRBJ1-1, with TRBD1 as a possible D gene (5 bases). The CDR3 sequence is 14 residues long. V gave up 3 bases and J gave up 11 bases, with 19 bases separating them. CDR1 and CDR2 from the germline V gene are PRHDT and FYEKMQ (reference sequence). The CDR3 spells CASSLRQTLSEAFF. CDR3 bases: TGTGCCAGCAGCTTGAGACAGACCCTCTCGGAGGCTTTCTTT.

The gene calls are TRBV7-6 and TRBJ1-2; possible D gene TRBD1, 5 bases. Trimming removed 1 base from V and 8 bases from J, with 11 bases in between. The CDR3 loop spans 13 amino acids. CDR1 SGHVS and CDR2 FNYEAQ come from the germline V gene. CDR3: CASSLVRAGGYTF. DNA for the CDR3: TGTGCCAGCAGCTTAGTCAGGGCGGGAGGCTACACCTTC.

The V gene is TRBV4-1, the J gene TRBJ2-7, with D hard to call. V lost 3 bases to trimming and J lost 5 bases, with 8 bases between them. The CDR3 runs 12 residues. CDR1 is MGHRA and CDR2 is YSYEKL in the germline V gene. CDR3 amino acids: CASSQLGDEQYF. CDR3 nucleotides: TGCGCCAGCAGCCAGCTAGGCGACGAGCAGTACTTC.

The V and J genes are TRBV5-1 and TRBJ2-7; D possibly corresponds to TRBD2 (6 bases). V shed 0 bases and J shed 1 base, with 11 bases lying between them. From germline, CDR1 is SGHRS and CDR2 YFSETQ. CDR3 size: 15 residues. The DNA of the CDR3 is TGCGCCAGCAGCTTGGCTGGGGACTCTTCCTACGAGCAGTACTTC. Translated: CASSLAGDSSYEQYF.

The rearrangement links TRBV30 to TRBJ1-1; 8 bases line up with TRBD1. The CDR3 is made up of 13 amino acids. Trimming at V came to 2 bases and at J to 4 bases, leaving 3 bases not matched to a gene. Per germline, CDR1 GTSNPN and CDR2 SVGIG (reference sequence). CDR3 loop: CAWSSDRATEAFF. DNA of the CDR3: TGTGCCTGGAGTTCGGACAGGGCCACTGAAGCTTTCTTT.

The V call is TRBV11-2, the J call TRBJ2-7; TRBD2 agrees at 8 bases. Germline V gives CDR1 SGHAT, CDR2 FQNNGV. The CDR3 has 14 residues. V lost 3 bases and J lost 2; bases outside the gene matches: 3. CDR3 amino acids: CASSFPGLAYEQYF. CDR3 nucleotide sequence: TGTGCCAGCAGCTTTCCGGGACTAGCCTACGAGCAGTACTTC.

The chain uses TRBV7-9 and TRBJ1-1; a possible D gene is TRBD1 (6 bases). V shed 4 bases and J shed 11 bases, with 14 bases lying between them. CDR1 and CDR2 (germline): SEHNR, FQNEAQ (reference sequence). CDR3 length: 12 residues. The CDR3 DNA reads as TGTGCCAGCAGCTCGGACAGCGCGATGGCTTTCTTT. As protein: CASSSDSAMAFF.

CDR3 sequence: CASSTVWQGGNTGELFF. The CDR3 region has the DNA TGCGCCAGCAGCACCGTATGGCAGGGTGGGAACACCGGGGAGCTGTTTTTT. The V call is TRBV5-1, the J call TRBJ2-2, with D possibly matching TRBD1 (5 bases). This CDR3 has 17 residues. The V gene lost 4 bases and the J gene lost 1 base, with 17 bases spanning the gap. CDR1 and CDR2 from the germline V gene are SGHRS and YFSETQ.